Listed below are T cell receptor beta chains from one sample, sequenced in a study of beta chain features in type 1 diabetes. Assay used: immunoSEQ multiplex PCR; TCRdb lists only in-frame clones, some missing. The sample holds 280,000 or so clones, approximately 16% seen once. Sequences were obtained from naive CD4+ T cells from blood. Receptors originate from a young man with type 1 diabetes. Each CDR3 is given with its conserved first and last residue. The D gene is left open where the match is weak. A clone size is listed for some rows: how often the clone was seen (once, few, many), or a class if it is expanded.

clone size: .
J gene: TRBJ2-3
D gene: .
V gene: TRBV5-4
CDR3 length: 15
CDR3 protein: CASSDGQLSTDTQYF
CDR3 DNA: TGTGCCAGCAGCGATGGACAGCTTAGCACAGATACGCAGTATTTT

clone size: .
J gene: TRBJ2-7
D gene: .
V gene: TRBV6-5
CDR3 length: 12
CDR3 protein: CASTGGLFQQYF
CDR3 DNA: TGTGCCAGCACCGGGGGGCTTTTCCAGCAGTACTTC

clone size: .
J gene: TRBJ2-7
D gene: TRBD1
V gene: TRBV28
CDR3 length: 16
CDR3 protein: CASSSTGTGGFYEQYF
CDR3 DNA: TGTGCCAGCAGTTCAACCGGGACAGGGGGTTTCTACGAGCAGTACTTC

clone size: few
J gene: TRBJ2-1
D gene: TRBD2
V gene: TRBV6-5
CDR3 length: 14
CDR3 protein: CASKRASGANEQFF
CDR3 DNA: TGTGCCAGCAAGCGGGCTAGCGGCGCCAATGAGCAGTTCTTC

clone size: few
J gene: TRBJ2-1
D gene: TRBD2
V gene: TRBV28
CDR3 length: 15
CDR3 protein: CASRLSGSSYNEQFF
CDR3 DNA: TGTGCCAGCAGGTTGAGCGGGAGCTCCTACAATGAGCAGTTCTTC

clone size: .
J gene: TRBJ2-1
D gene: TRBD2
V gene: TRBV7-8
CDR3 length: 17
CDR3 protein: CASSLAPLAGGYNEQFF
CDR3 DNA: TGTGCCAGCAGCTTAGCCCCCCTAGCGGGAGGTTACAATGAGCAGTTCTTC

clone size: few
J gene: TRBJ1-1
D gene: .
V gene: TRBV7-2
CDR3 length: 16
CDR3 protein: CASSLVGGTLNTEAFF
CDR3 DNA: TGTGCCAGCAGCTTAGTAGGCGGGACCTTGAACACTGAAGCTTTCTTT

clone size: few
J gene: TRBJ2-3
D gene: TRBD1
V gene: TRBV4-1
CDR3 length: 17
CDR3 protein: CASSLLGTGIVGDTQYF
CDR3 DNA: TGCGCCAGCAGCCTGCTCGGGACAGGGATAGTGGGAGATACGCAGTATTTT

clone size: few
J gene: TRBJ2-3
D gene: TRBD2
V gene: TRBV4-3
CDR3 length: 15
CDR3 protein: CASSQGLAGAYTQYF
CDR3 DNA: TGCGCCAGCAGCCAAGGATTAGCGGGGGCCTATACGCAGTATTTT

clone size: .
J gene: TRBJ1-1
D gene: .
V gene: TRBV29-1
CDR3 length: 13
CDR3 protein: CSVEKQVNTEAFF
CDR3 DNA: TGCAGCGTTGAAAAACAGGTGAACACTGAAGCTTTCTTT